This entry lists 30 T cell receptor beta chains sequenced from one sample in a study of human T cells and chemical hapten exposure. One entry per CDR3 protein results from TCRdb running MiXCR on the RACE reads. The repertoire holds just over 95,000 distinct CDR3 sequences, with 25% to 35% as singletons. The time point here: patch test 3, about 24 weeks after DPC sensitization. The sample's treatment: therapeutic diphenylcyclopropenone sensitization with weekly scalp DPC. This specimen was whole blood, taken in connection with sensitization to the hapten diphenylcyclopropenone (DPC). These receptors all stem from a man aged 40-50 years with alopecia areata. Some clones in this sample may be carry-over from other donors' samples.

This clonotype was counted only a few times. The chain carries TRBV12-3 or TRBV12-4 and TRBJ2-3; D possibly corresponds to TRBD1 (5 bases). V was trimmed by 5 bases and J by 0 bases, leaving 12 bases between them. This CDR3 comprises 15 residues. The CDR3 region has the DNA TGTGCCAGCAGTCAGGGCTGGGGTAGCACAGATACGCAGTATTTT. This codes for CASSQGWGSTDTQYF.

V gene TRBV4-1 combines with J gene TRBJ1-4, with D uncertain. The CDR3 has 14 residues. Deletions cut 4 bases from V and 0 bases from J, with 6 bases between. The germline CDR1 and CDR2 sequences are MGHRA and YSYEKL. This CDR3 is CASSPTTTNEKLFF. The DNA of the CDR3 is TGCGCCAGCAGCCCGACGACAACTAATGAAAAACTGTTTTTT.

This chain uses TRBV7-9 with TRBJ2-1; TRBD2 might be the D (5 bases). Looked up from germline, CDR1 is SEHNR and CDR2 is FQNEAQ (reference sequence). CDR3 length equals 15 residues. V was trimmed by 5 bases and J by 1 base, leaving 12 bases between them. Here the CDR3 DNA reads TGTGCCAGCAGCCTCAGTGGAGGTTCCTACAATGAGCAGTTCTTC. Its protein product is CASSLSGGSYNEQFF.

This CDR3 reads CAWSPDSSSYEQYF. The CDR3 nucleotides read TGTGCCTGGAGTCCCGACAGTTCCTCCTACGAGCAGTACTTC. The J gene is TRBJ2-7, the V gene TRBV30; a possible D gene is TRBD1 (5 bases). CDR3 length equals 14 residues. V was cut by 2 bases and J by 0 bases, with 11 bases left in between. CDR1 is GTSNPN, CDR2 SVGIG, per germline (reference sequence).

CDR3 nucleotides: TGTGCCAGCAGCCAACGACTAGGAGGTCGATCAGATACGCAGTATTTT. Its protein product is CASSQRLGGRSDTQYF. The chain employs TRBV3-1 and TRBJ2-3, with a tentative D call TRBD2 (6 bases). The CDR3 length is 16 residues. V lost 2 bases and J 4 bases, leaving 16 bases between the germline ends. Germline V gene sequence: CDR1 LGHDT, CDR2 YNNKEL (reference sequence).

The chain links TRBV7-3 to TRBJ1-2; 8 bases fit TRBD1. The germline CDR1 and CDR2 sequences are SGHTA and FQGTGA. V dropped 5 bases and J dropped 2; count of bases not matched to a gene: 7. The CDR3 is made up of 15 amino acids. CDR3 sequence (DNA): TGTGCCAGCAGCCCGACGCCAGGGGGCAACTATGGCTACACCTTC. Amino acids: CASSPTPGGNYGYTF.

This chain connects TRBV6-2 or TRBV6-3 to TRBJ2-3; D may correspond to TRBD1 or TRBD2 (5 bases each). The germline V gene encodes CDR1 MNHEY and CDR2 SVGEGT. The germline V and J ends were trimmed by 0 bases and 5 bases, with 9 bases remaining between them. This CDR3 is 14 amino acids long. This chain's CDR3 is CASSYSLGGDTQYF. The CDR3 coding sequence is TGTGCCAGCAGTTACTCCCTTGGGGGAGATACGCAGTATTTT.

This clonotype was detected a few times. The chain has TRBV30 and TRBJ2-6, with 8 bases fitting TRBD1. Germline trimming cut 3 bases from V and 7 bases from J; bases unmatched to any gene: 5. The V gene's germline CDR1 is GTSNPN and CDR2 SVGIG (reference sequence). This CDR3 is built from 14 residues. CDR3 in DNA: TGTGCCTGGAGCCATGGACAGGGAGCCAACGTCCTGACTTTC. This sequence encodes CAWSHGQGANVLTF.

This rearrangement joins TRBV12-3 or TRBV12-4 to TRBJ2-7; TRBD2 matches at 7 bases. Losses at the gene ends were 3 bases for V and 5 bases for J; bases not matched to a gene: 16. The CDR3 is 17 amino acids. The CDR3 DNA reads TGTGCCAGCAGTTTCTTTGGACTAGTTAATTTCCCCCACGAGCAGTACTTC. As protein: CASSFFGLVNFPHEQYF.

The V call is TRBV7-2, the J call TRBJ2-1, with D possibly TRBD2 on 7 matching bases. CDR1 is SGHTA, CDR2 FQGNSA, per germline. This CDR3 region has 13 residues. V was pared by 5 bases and J by 6 bases, with 11 bases between. CDR3 DNA: TGTGCCAGCAGCCGGGGAGGGGGCAATGAGCAGTTCTTC. It is translated as CASSRGGGNEQFF.

The CDR3 nucleotides are TGTGCCAGCAGTCAGGGGCGAAGTAGCAATCAGCCCCAGCATTTT. Translation gives CASSQGRSSNQPQHF. The chain employs TRBV2 and TRBJ1-5; tentative D call: TRBD1 (6 bases). Germline CDR1 and CDR2: SNHLY and FYNNEI. V was shortened by 5 bases and J by 0 bases, with 11 bases between the two germline ends. The CDR3 runs to 15 residues. Combining the CDR3 with reference TRBV2 and TRBJ1-5 gives the whole variable domain EPEVTQTPSHQVTQMGQEVILRCVPISNHLYFYWYRQILGQKVEFLVSFYNNEISEKSEIFDDQFSVERPDGSNFTLKIRSTKLEDSAMYFCASSQGRSSNQPQHFGDGTRLSIL.

This clonotype turned up a few times. The genes are TRBV10-2 and TRBJ2-1; no firm D call. Per the germline V gene, CDR1 is WSHSY and CDR2 is SAAADI. The CDR3 runs to 14 residues. Trimming removed 8 bases from V and 1 base from J, with 12 bases in between. CDR3 residues: CASVSSFSYNEQFF. DNA of the CDR3: TGCGCCAGCGTTAGCAGCTTTTCCTACAATGAGCAGTTCTTC.

The chain couples TRBV24-1 to TRBJ2-1; TRBD2 aligns across 11 bases. In germline, CDR1 is KGHDR, CDR2 SFDVKD. After removal of 6 bases from V and 9 bases from J, the junction contained 6 bases not matched to a gene. The CDR3 consists of 14 residues. The CDR3 sequence: CATSLSGRAFEQFF. CDR3 DNA sequence: TGTGCCACCAGTCTTAGCGGGAGGGCCTTTGAGCAGTTCTTC.

This sequence joins TRBV2 and TRBJ2-6, with 7 bases matching TRBD1. The germline CDR1 and CDR2 sequences are SNHLY and FYNNEI. With V trimmed by 5 bases and J by 0 bases, 10 bases remained unmatched. The CDR3 is 18 amino acids. Here the CDR3 reads CASSPPTGTRSGANVLTF. The CDR3 DNA reads as TGTGCCAGCAGTCCGCCGACAGGGACCCGCTCTGGGGCCAACGTCCTGACTTTC.

V usage is TRBV6-5 and J usage is TRBJ2-3; TRBD2 matches 9 bases. The CDR3 runs to 16 residues. The J segment lost 5 bases and the V segment lost 0 bases, leaving 6 bases of the junction unmatched. Germline CDR1 and CDR2: MNHEY and SVGAGI. DNA for the CDR3: TGTGCCAGCAGTTACTCGCTCCTAGCGGGACTAGATACGCAGTATTTT. Protein: CASSYSLLAGLDTQYF.

The chain recombines TRBV7-6 with TRBJ2-7; 7 bases map to TRBD2. The CDR3 has 16 residues. The V gene's germline CDR1 is SGHVS and CDR2 FNYEAQ. The V and J ends lost 5 bases and 0 bases, in that order; junction bases with no gene match: 10. This chain's CDR3 is CASSTLSGTNSYEQYF. The CDR3 DNA is TGTGCCAGCAGCACGCTGTCCGGGACTAACTCCTACGAGCAGTACTTC.

The V call is TRBV20-1, the J call TRBJ2-7, with D perhaps matching TRBD1 or TRBD2 (5 bases each). Germline V gives CDR1 DFQATT, CDR2 SNEGSKA (reference sequence). This CDR3 is 13 amino acids long. Trimming pared 3 bases from V and 3 bases from J, leaving 12 bases between. The CDR3 DNA reads TGCAGTGCTAGTGGGACGTTGGACTACGAGCAGTACTTC. Translated: CSASGTLDYEQYF.

This clonotype was counted between two and nine times. This sequence joins TRBV15 and TRBJ1-5; TRBD1 is a possible D gene (5 bases). There are 14 residues in the CDR3. V gave up 1 base and J gave up 3 bases, with 7 bases separating them. CDR1 is LNHNV, CDR2 YYDKDF, per germline (reference sequence). The CDR3 bases are TGTGCCACCAGCAGAGGACAGCTCAATCAGCCCCAGCATTTT. The encoded protein is CATSRGQLNQPQHF.

This clonotype has more than one count but fewer than ten. The rearrangement links TRBV12-3 or TRBV12-4 to TRBJ2-1; D uncertain. This CDR3 has 13 amino acids. V was shortened by 7 bases and J by 7 bases, with 14 bases between the two germline ends. CDR3 protein: CASNPIPGNEQFF. CDR3 DNA: TGTGCCAGCAACCCCATTCCCGGAAATGAGCAGTTCTTC.

This clonotype appeared a single time. V gene TRBV5-1 combines with J gene TRBJ1-6; D not resolved. Germline lookup yields CDR1 SGHRS and CDR2 YFSETQ. This CDR3 region has 15 residues. V was shortened by 0 bases and J by 7 bases, with 11 bases between the two germline ends. This chain's CDR3 is CASSLVVQKNSPLHF. The CDR3 DNA follows: TGCGCCAGCAGCTTGGTGGTACAGAAGAATTCACCCCTCCACTTT.

There are a few counts of this clonotype. This chain links TRBV5-1 with TRBJ2-6; possibly TRBD1 or TRBD2 for D (5 bases each). Between the trimmed V and J ends, which lost 0 bases and 2 bases, there was a span of 15 bases. The V gene's germline CDR1 is SGHRS and CDR2 YFSETQ. This CDR3 comprises 18 residues. The CDR3 sequence: CASSLGSTRGTGANVLTF. DNA for the CDR3: TGCGCCAGCAGCTTGGGATCAACGAGGGGAACTGGGGCCAACGTCCTGACTTTC.

The V gene is TRBV20-1, the J gene TRBJ2-1, with 8 bases identical to TRBD1. The germline CDR1 and CDR2 sequences are DFQATT and SNEGSKA (reference sequence). The J segment lost 0 bases and the V segment lost 5 bases, leaving 6 bases of the junction unmatched. CDR3 length: 15 residues. The CDR3 protein is CSAPLTGASYNEQFF. The CDR3 DNA sequence: TGCAGTGCTCCCTTGACAGGGGCCTCCTACAATGAGCAGTTCTTC.

This chain uses TRBV12-3 or TRBV12-4 with TRBJ2-1; a possible D gene is TRBD1 (5 bases). The CDR3 has 14 amino acids. The ends were cut back, 6 bases at V and 2 bases at J, with 11 bases in the middle. The CDR3 sequence: CASRAGITYNEQFF. CDR3 in DNA: TGTGCCAGCAGGGCAGGGATTACCTACAATGAGCAGTTCTTC.

This clonotype appeared a few times. V is TRBV5-6 and J is TRBJ2-3, with 11 bases lining up with TRBD2. The CDR3 has 17 amino acids. Germline V CDR1 and CDR2: SGHDT, YYEEEE. V dropped 4 bases and J dropped 4; count of bases not matched to a gene: 11. Written as DNA, the CDR3 is TGTGCCAGCAGCCGAAAGACCCTAGCGGGAGGCTCAGATACGCAGTATTTT. It is translated as CASSRKTLAGGSDTQYF.

The table lists this clonotype with a few counts. CDR3 bases: TGTGCCAGCACCAACGGGGGCGTGAACACTGAAGCTTTCTTT. Translation: CASTNGGVNTEAFF. The J gene is TRBJ1-1, the V gene TRBV6-6; tentatively, D is TRBD1 (6 bases). V lost 7 bases and J lost 0, with 12 bases in between. Germline CDR1 MNHNY, CDR2 SVGAGI (reference sequence). This CDR3 region has 14 residues.

A few counts support this clonotype. The rearrangement links TRBV29-1 to TRBJ2-3, with D perhaps TRBD1 (8 bases). This CDR3 region has 14 residues. Germline-derived CDR1 and CDR2 are SQVTM and ANQGSEA. V was shortened by 5 bases and J by 3 bases, with 15 bases between the two germline ends. The CDR3 region has the DNA TGCAGCGTTCTCGACAGGGGAGGGACAGATACGCAGTATTTT. As protein: CSVLDRGGTDTQYF.

This clonotype was detected a few times. The chain uses TRBV20-1 and TRBJ2-3; 10 nucleotides line up with TRBD2. The CDR3 is 14 amino acids. Trimming at V came to 5 bases and at J to 4 bases, leaving 6 bases not matched to a gene. Germline V gene lookup returns CDR1 DFQATT and CDR2 SNEGSKA (reference sequence). CDR3 in DNA: TGCAGTGCTCAGCGGGAGGGCGGTGCAGATACGCAGTATTTT. The encoded protein is CSAQREGGADTQYF.

The chain uses TRBV7-2 and TRBJ1-6; no clear D. The V gene's germline CDR1 is SGHTA and CDR2 FQGNSA. The V end lost 5 bases, the J end lost 12 bases, and 11 bases lay between the germline ends. This CDR3 spans 12 amino acids. CDR3 DNA sequence: TGTGCCAGCAGCCTAAGGACTAGACCCCTCCACTTT. Residues: CASSLRTRPLHF.

This clonotype was observed a handful of times. The chain recombines TRBV20-1 with TRBJ2-3; 15 bases are a match to TRBD2. CDR1 is DFQATT, CDR2 SNEGSKA, per germline (reference sequence). Trimming took 0 bases from V and 6 from J; bases not matched to a gene: 10. The CDR3 has 18 amino acids. The CDR3 sequence is CSAREGLAGGPSRDTQYF. The CDR3 DNA is TGCAGTGCTAGAGAGGGACTAGCGGGAGGCCCGAGCCGGGATACGCAGTATTTT.

The V gene is TRBV12-3 or TRBV12-4, the J gene TRBJ2-5; 10 bases are a match to TRBD1. The CDR3 runs to 15 residues. V trimming: 5 bases; J trimming: 1 base; junction bases outside the gene matches: 4. CDR3 DNA sequence: TGTGCCAGCAGTACTCGGACAGGGGGCCAAGAGACCCAGTACTTC. Its protein product is CASSTRTGGQETQYF.